The clone carrying this T cell receptor beta chain turned up a few times. Its antigen is as yet unknown. The data were obtained in a study of identical twins. Study-level results: Beta clonotypes that were abundant in cord blood contained fewer insertions, a pattern absent from memory repertoires. Compared with unrelated sharing, twin-shared out-of-frame alpha sequences had more low-probability sequences.

With template switching, a universal primer site was added, and the cDNA carried unique molecular identifiers. Each CDR3 protein is one row after TCRdb ran MiXCR on the 5' RACE reads. Of 230,000 or so distinct CDR3 sequences listed, around 8% are singletons. Germline values: CDR1 LGHNA, CDR2 YSLEER. V was trimmed by 0 bases and J by 4 bases, leaving 10 bases between them. The CDR3 sequence is 14 residues long. These data also featured in a second study, about yellow fever vaccine responses in identical twins.

Sequencing was carried out using CD8+ T cells sorted from blood. This TCR derives from a woman under 30 in good health. The chain links TRBV4-3 to TRBJ2-7; D unresolved. The CDR3 coding sequence is TGCGCCAGCAGCCAAGATTCTACTGGGTACGAGCAGTACTTC. It specifies CASSQDSTGYEQYF.